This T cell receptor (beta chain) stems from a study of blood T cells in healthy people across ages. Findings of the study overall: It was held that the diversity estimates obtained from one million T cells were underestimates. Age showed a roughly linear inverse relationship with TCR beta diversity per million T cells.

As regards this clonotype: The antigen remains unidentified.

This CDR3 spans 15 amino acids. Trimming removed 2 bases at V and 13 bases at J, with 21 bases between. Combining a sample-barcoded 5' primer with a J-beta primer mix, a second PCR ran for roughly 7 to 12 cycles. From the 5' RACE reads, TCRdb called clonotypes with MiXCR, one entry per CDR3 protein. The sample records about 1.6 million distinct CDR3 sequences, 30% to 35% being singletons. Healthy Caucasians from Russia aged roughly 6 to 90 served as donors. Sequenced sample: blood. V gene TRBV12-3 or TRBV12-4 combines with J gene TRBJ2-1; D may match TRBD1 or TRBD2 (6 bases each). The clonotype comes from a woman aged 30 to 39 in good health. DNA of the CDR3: TGTGCCAGCAGTTTACCGCAGGGGAGGCAAGAGACCCAGTTCTTC. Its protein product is CASSLPQGRQETQFF.